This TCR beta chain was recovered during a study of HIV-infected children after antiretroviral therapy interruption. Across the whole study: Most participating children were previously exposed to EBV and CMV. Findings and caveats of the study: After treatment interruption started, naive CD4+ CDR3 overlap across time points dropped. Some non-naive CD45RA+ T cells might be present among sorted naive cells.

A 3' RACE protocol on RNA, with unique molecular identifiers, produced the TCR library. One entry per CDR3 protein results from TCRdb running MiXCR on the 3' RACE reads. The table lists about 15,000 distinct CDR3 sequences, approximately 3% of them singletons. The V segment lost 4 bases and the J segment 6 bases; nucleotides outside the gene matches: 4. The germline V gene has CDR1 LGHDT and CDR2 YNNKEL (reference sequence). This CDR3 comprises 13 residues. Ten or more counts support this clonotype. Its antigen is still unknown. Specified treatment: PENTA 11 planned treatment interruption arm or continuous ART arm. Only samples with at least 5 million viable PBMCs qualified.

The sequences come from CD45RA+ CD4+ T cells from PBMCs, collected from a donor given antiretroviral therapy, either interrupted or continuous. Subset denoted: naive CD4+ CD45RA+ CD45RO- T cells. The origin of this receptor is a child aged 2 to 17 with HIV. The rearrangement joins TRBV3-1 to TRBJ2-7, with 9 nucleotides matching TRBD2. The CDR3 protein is CASSRLAGSEQYF. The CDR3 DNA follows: TGTGCCAGCAGCCGGCTAGCGGGGAGCGAGCAGTACTTC.